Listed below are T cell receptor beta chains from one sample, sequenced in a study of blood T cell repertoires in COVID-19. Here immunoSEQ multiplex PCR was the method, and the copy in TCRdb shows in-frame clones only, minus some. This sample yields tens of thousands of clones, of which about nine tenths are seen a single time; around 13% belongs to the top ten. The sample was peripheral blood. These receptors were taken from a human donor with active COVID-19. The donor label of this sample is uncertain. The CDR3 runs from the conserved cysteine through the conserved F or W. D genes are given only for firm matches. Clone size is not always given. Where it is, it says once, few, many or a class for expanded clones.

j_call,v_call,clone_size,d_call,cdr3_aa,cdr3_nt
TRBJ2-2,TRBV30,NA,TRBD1,CAWTGGRGHTGELFF,TGTGCCTGGACCGGCGGCAGGGGGCACACCGGGGAGCTGTTTTTT
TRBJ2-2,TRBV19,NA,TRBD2,CASEVAGGAGELFF,TGTGCCAGTGAGGTAGCGGGAGGGGCGGGGGAGCTGTTTTTT
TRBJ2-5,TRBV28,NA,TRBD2,CASSSPSSGRGQETQYF,TGTGCCAGCAGTTCCCCCTCTAGCGGGAGAGGGCAAGAGACCCAGTACTTC
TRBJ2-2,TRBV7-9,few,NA,CASSLALAGDTGELFF,TGTGCCAGCAGCTTAGCGCTCGCGGGTGACACCGGGGAGCTGTTTTTT
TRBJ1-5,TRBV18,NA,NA,CASSPGPDQPQHF,TGTGCCAGCTCACCAGGGCCGGATCAGCCCCAGCATTTT
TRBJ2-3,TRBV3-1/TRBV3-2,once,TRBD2,CASSQVSGSGTDTQYF,TGTGCCAGCAGCCAAGTAAGCGGGAGTGGGACAGATACGCAGTATTTT
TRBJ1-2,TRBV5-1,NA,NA,CASSLGSSGVYGYTF,TGCGCCAGCAGCTTGGGTAGTTCAGGGGTGTATGGCTACACCTTC
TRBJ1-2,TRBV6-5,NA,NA,CASSYSTGYYGYTF,TGTGCCAGCAGTTACTCGACAGGATACTATGGCTACACCTTC
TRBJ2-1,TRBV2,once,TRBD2,CASTPGTSGRNEQFF,TGTGCCAGCACCCCCGGGACTAGCGGGAGAAATGAGCAGTTCTTC
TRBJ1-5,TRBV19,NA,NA,CASRSSGRGPRQPQHF,TGTGCCAGTAGATCCTCCGGCAGGGGCCCCAGGCAGCCCCAGCATTTT
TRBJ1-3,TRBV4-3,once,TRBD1,CASSPEGQGSGNTIYF,TGCGCCAGCAGCCCCGAGGGACAGGGCTCTGGAAACACCATATATTTT
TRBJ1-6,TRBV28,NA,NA,CASSFRSGESNSPLHF,TGTGCCAGCAGTTTTCGGTCAGGGGAGAGTAATTCACCCCTCCACTTT
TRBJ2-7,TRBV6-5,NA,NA,CASFGGAGSYEQYF,TGTGCCAGCTTTGGAGGGGCGGGGTCCTACGAGCAGTACTTC
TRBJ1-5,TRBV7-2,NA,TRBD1,CASSSGQGRWQPQHF,TGTGCCAGCAGCTCGGGACAGGGGAGGTGGCAGCCCCAGCATTTT
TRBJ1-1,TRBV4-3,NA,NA,CASSQGLGYRENTEAFF,TGCGCCAGCAGCCAAGGCCTTGGGTACAGGGAGAACACTGAAGCTTTCTTT
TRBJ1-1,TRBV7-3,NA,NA,CASRGRGTEAFF,TGTGCCAGCAGGGGGCGGGGCACTGAAGCTTTCTTT
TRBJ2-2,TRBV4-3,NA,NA,CASSPQSLANTGELFF,TGCGCCAGCAGCCCTCAGAGCCTAGCGAACACCGGGGAGCTGTTTTTT
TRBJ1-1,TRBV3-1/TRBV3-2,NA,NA,CASSQSLTGWGNTEAFF,TGTGCCAGCAGCCAGTCGTTGACGGGCTGGGGCAACACTGAAGCTTTCTTT
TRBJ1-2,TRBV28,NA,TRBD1,CASSLGDSRSVSYGYTF,TGTGCCAGCAGTTTAGGGGACAGCCGATCCGTCTCCTATGGCTACACCTTC
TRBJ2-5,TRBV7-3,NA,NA,CASSLQDQETQYF,TGTGCCAGCAGCTTACAGGACCAAGAGACCCAGTACTTC